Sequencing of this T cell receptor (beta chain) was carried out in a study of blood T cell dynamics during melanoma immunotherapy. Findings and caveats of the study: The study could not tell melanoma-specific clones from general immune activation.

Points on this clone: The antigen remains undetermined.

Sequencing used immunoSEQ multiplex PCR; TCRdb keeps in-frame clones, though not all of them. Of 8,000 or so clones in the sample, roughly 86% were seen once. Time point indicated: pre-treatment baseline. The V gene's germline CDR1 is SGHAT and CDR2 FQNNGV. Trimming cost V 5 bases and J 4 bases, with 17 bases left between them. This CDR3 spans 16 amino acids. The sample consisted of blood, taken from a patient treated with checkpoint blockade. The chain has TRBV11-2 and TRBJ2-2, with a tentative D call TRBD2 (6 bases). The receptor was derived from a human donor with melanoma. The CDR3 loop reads CASSPMAGWSTGELFF. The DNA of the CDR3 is TGTGCCAGCAGCCCCATGGCGGGATGGAGCACCGGGGAGCTGTTTTTT.